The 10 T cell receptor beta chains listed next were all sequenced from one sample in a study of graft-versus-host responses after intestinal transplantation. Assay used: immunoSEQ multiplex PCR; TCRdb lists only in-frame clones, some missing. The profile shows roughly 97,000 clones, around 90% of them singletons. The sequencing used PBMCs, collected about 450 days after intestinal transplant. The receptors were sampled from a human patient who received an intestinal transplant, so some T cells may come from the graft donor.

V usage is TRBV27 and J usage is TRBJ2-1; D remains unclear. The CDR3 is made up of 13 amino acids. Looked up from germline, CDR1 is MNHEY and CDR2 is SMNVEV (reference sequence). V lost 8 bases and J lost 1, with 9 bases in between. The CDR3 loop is CASVSLSYNEQFF. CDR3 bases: TGTGCCAGCGTTAGCCTATCCTACAATGAGCAGTTCTTC.

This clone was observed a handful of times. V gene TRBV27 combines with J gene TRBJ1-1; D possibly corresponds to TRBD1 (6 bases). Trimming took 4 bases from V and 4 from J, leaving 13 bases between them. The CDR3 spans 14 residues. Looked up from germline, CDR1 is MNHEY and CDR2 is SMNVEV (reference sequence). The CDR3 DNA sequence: TGTGCCAGCAGTTCGGCTGACAGGTTCACTGAAGCTTTCTTT. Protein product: CASSSADRFTEAFF.

CDR3 in DNA: TGTGCCAGCAGCCCAAGCGGTTCGAACACCGGGGAGCTGTTTTTT. This codes for CASSPSGSNTGELFF. The V call is TRBV7-3, the J call TRBJ2-2, with TRBD2 as a possible D gene (5 bases). V lost 5 bases to trimming and J lost 0 bases, with 10 bases between them. Germline CDR1 reads SGHTA; CDR2 reads FQGTGA. This CDR3 has 15 amino acids.

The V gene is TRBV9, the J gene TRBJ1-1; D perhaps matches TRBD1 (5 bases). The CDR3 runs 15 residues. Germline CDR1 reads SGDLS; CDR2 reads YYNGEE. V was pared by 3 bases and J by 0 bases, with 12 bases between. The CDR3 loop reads CASSGLGTVNTEAFF. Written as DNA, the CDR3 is TGTGCCAGCAGCGGTTTGGGGACCGTGAACACTGAAGCTTTCTTT.

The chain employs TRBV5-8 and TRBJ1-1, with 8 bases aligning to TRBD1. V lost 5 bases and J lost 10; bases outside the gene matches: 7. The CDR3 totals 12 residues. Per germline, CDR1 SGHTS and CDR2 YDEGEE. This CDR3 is CASRSNRGSAFF. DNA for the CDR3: TGTGCCAGCAGATCTAACAGGGGGTCAGCTTTCTTT.

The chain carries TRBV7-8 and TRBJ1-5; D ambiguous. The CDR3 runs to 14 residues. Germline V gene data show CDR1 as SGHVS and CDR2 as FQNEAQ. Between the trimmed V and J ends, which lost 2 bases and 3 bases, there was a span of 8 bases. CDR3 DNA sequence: TGTGCCAGCAGCTTATCCCTGAACAATCAGCCCCAGCATTTT. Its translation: CASSLSLNNQPQHF.

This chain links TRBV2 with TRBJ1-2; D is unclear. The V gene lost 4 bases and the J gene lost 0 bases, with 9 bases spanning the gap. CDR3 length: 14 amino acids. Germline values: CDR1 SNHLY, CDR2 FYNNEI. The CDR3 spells CASSARQANYGYTF. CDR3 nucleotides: TGTGCCAGCAGTGCCAGGCAAGCTAACTATGGCTACACCTTC.

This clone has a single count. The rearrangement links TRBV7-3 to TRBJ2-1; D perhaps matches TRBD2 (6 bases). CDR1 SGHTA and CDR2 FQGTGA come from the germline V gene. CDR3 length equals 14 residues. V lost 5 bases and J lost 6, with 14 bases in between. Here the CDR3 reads CASSPIGGSNEQFF. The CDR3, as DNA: TGTGCCAGCAGCCCCATCGGGGGTTCCAATGAGCAGTTCTTC.

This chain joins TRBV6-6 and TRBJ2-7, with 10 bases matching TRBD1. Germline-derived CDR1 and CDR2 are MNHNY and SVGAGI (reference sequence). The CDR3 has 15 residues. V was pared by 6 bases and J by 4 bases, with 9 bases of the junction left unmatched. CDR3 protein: CASRPPGQGRYEQYF. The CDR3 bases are TGTGCCAGCAGGCCTCCGGGACAGGGGAGGTACGAGCAGTACTTC.

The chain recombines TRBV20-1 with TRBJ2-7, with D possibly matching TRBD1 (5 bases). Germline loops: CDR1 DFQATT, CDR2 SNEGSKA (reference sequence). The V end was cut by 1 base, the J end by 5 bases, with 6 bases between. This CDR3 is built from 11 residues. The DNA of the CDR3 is TGCAGTGCTAGAGGGGGCCACGAGCAGTACTTC. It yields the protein CSARGGHEQYF.